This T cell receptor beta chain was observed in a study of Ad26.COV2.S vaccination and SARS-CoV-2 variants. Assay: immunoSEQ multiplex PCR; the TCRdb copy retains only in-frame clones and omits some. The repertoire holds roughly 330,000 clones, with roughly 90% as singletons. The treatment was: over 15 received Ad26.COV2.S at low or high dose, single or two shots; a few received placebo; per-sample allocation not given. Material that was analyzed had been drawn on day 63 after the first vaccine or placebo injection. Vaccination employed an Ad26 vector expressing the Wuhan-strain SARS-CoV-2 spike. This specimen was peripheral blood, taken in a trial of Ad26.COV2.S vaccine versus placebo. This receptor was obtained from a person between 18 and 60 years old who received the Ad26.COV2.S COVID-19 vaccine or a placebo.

The CDR3 DNA follows: TGTGCCAGCAGCTTAGGGTTAGCGGGGGTTTTCCCCTACTGCGAGCAGTACGTC. Translated: CASSLGLAGVFPYCEQYV. The chain links TRBV7-2 to TRBJ2-7; 9 bases are a match to TRBD2. Germline trimming cut 1 base from V and 6 bases from J; bases unmatched to any gene: 16. The CDR3 is made up of 18 amino acids. The germline V gene has CDR1 SGHTA and CDR2 FQGNSA.